Presented here are 21 T cell receptor beta chains from one specimen sequenced in a study of blood T cell repertoires in COVID-19. The assay was immunoSEQ multiplex PCR, and TCRdb's table has in-frame clones only and misses some. The data show 150,000 to 200,000 clones, almost 80% seen once. The sequencing sample was made of peripheral blood. These receptors were taken from a woman in her seventies with acute or convalescent COVID-19.

This clone was seen only once. J is TRBJ1-1 and V is TRBV12-3 or TRBV12-4, with D possibly matching TRBD1 (5 bases). The length of the CDR3 is 13 residues. Trimming shortened V by 4 bases and J by 4 bases, and 10 bases separated the two germline ends. The CDR3 DNA is TGTGCCAGCAGTTCCACAGGAGTCACTGAAGCTTTCTTT. Its protein product is CASSSTGVTEAFF.

This chain links TRBV19 with TRBJ2-5; 10 bases map to TRBD2. Per the germline V gene, CDR1 is LNHDA and CDR2 is SQIVND (reference sequence). V lost 3 bases and J lost 4; bases outside the gene matches: 5. The CDR3 loop spans 15 amino acids. The CDR3 protein is CASSIRASGRETQYF. The CDR3 coding sequence is TGTGCCAGTAGTATTAGGGCTAGCGGGAGAGAGACCCAGTACTTC.

This sequence joins TRBV12-5 and TRBJ2-2, with 7 bases matching TRBD1. Germline assignment: CDR1 LGHNT and CDR2 FRNRAP. The J segment lost 2 bases and the V segment lost 6 bases, leaving 18 bases of the junction unmatched. The CDR3 is 19 residues long. In DNA form, the CDR3 reads TGTGCTAGTGGCCCCCAGGGGTGGGCTGGGACAGCAAACACCGGGGAGCTGTTTTTT. This translates into CASGPQGWAGTANTGELFF. The full variable domain, its missing parts supplied by reference TRBV12-5 and TRBJ2-2, is DARVTQTPRHKVTEMGQEVTMRCQPILGHNTVFWYRQTMMQGLELLAYFRNRAPLDDSGMPKDRFSAEMPDATLATLKIQPSEPRDSAVYFCASGPQGWAGTANTGELFFGEGSRLTVL.

J is TRBJ2-3 and V is TRBV10-3; 12 bases map to TRBD2. V shed 3 bases and J 0 bases; nucleotides not matched to a gene: 4. The CDR3 loop spans 17 amino acids. Per germline, CDR1 ENHRY and CDR2 SYGVKD. The CDR3 loop reads CAISDTSGGTSTDTQYF. The CDR3 region has the DNA TGTGCCATCAGTGACACTAGCGGGGGGACTAGCACAGATACGCAGTATTTT.

The V gene is TRBV5-1, the J gene TRBJ1-1; 8 bases align to TRBD1. Germline V gene data show CDR1 as SGHRS and CDR2 as YFSETQ. J lost 3 bases, V lost 3 bases, and 4 bases had no gene match. The CDR3 sequence is 14 residues long. The CDR3 DNA reads TGCGCCAGCAGCTCGTCGACAGGGGACACTGAAGCTTTCTTT. Amino acids: CASSSSTGDTEAFF.

This rearrangement joins TRBV27 to TRBJ1-1; D is ambiguous. The V gene lost 0 bases and the J gene lost 0 bases, with 11 bases spanning the gap. Germline V gene data show CDR1 as MNHEY and CDR2 as SMNVEV (reference sequence). This CDR3 region has 16 residues. The CDR3 coding sequence is TGTGCCAGCAGTTTATCGATCGCGAGATTGAACACTGAAGCTTTCTTT. Residues: CASSLSIARLNTEAFF.

The chain combines TRBV30 with TRBJ1-1; D ambiguous. Germline V CDR1 and CDR2: GTSNPN, SVGIG (reference sequence). CDR3 size: 14 residues. Trimming stripped 3 bases from V and 2 bases from J, with 13 bases between. For the CDR3, the DNA is TGTGCCTGGAGGGTCGGGTCCCATAACACTGAAGCTTTCTTT. This translates into CAWRVGSHNTEAFF.

The rearrangement uses TRBV9 and TRBJ2-1, with 11 bases fitting TRBD2. V was clipped by 5 bases and J by 8 bases; unmatched bases: 9. Looked up from germline, CDR1 is SGDLS and CDR2 is YYNGEE. The CDR3 has 15 residues. Here the CDR3 reads CASSVTSGSSYEQFF. CDR3 in DNA: TGTGCCAGCAGTGTAACTAGCGGGAGTTCCTATGAGCAGTTCTTC.

This clone showed up just a few times. CDR3 bases: TGTGCCAGCAGCTTAGCAGACTACGGACGAGGAACCTACGAGCAGTACTTC. This encodes CASSLADYGRGTYEQYF. The V gene is TRBV7-9, the J gene TRBJ2-7; tentatively, D is TRBD2 (5 bases). From germline, CDR1 is SEHNR and CDR2 FQNEAQ (reference sequence). Deletions cut 0 bases from V and 2 bases from J, with 17 bases between. The CDR3 covers 17 residues.

V and J are TRBV7-9 and TRBJ1-1; a weak D match, TRBD1 (5 bases). The CDR3 covers 13 residues. CDR1 SEHNR and CDR2 FQNEAQ come from the germline V gene (reference sequence). The germline V and J ends were trimmed by 1 base and 7 bases, with 10 bases remaining between them. CDR3 sequence: CASSLDLGDEAFF. CDR3 nucleotide sequence: TGTGCCAGCAGCTTAGATCTAGGGGATGAAGCTTTCTTT.

This rearrangement joins TRBV29-1 to TRBJ1-2; D is possibly TRBD1 (5 bases). The CDR3 has 12 amino acids. Trimming shortened V by 5 bases and J by 2 bases, and 9 bases separated the two germline ends. Germline assignment: CDR1 SQVTM and CDR2 ANQGSEA. For the CDR3, the DNA is TGCAGCGTTATGACAGAAAACTATGGCTACACCTTC. This translates into CSVMTENYGYTF.

This clone was seen more than once but under ten times. The chain links TRBV5-5 to TRBJ2-1; a possible D gene is TRBD2 (5 bases). This CDR3 region has 17 residues. Trimming left V 1 base short and J 7 bases short, with 21 bases between. Germline values: CDR1 SGHKS, CDR2 YYEKEE (reference sequence). The CDR3 DNA reads as TGTGCCAGCAGCTTGTCCCTTCTGGGGAGAGGAGGTAATGAGCAGTTCTTC. Its protein is CASSLSLLGRGGNEQFF.

The chain uses TRBV7-9 and TRBJ2-7, with 8 bases matching TRBD2. The V gene end was trimmed by 3 bases and the J gene end by 1 base; junction bases not matched to a gene: 8. Germline V gene lookup returns CDR1 SEHNR and CDR2 FQNEAQ (reference sequence). The CDR3 covers 16 residues. CDR3: CASSFSGSGRSYEQYF. CDR3 nucleotides: TGTGCCAGCAGCTTCAGCGGGAGTGGGAGGTCCTACGAGCAGTACTTC.

This clone was recorded at least ten times. The genes are TRBV7-2 and TRBJ2-2; D uncertain. The CDR3 spans 13 residues. Germline V gives CDR1 SGHTA, CDR2 FQGNSA. With 4 bases removed from V and 6 bases from J, the gap between germline ends came to 9 bases. The CDR3 nucleotides read TGTGCCAGCAGCTCTAATCTGGCCGGGGAGCTGTTTTTT. Protein product: CASSSNLAGELFF.

This chain connects TRBV7-9 to TRBJ2-7; D unresolved. Trimming shortened V by 5 bases and J by 3 bases, and 5 bases separated the two germline ends. The CDR3 extends over 11 amino acids. In germline, CDR1 is SEHNR, CDR2 FQNEAQ (reference sequence). The CDR3 loop is CASSPNYEQYF. The CDR3 DNA reads TGTGCCAGCAGCCCCAACTACGAGCAGTACTTC.

J is TRBJ1-4 and V is TRBV19; a possible D gene is TRBD1 (6 bases). Trimming cost V 3 bases and J 4 bases, with 15 bases left between them. Germline CDR1 reads LNHDA; CDR2 reads SQIVND (reference sequence). The CDR3 length is 16 residues. The CDR3: CASSIAGQRINEKLFF. In DNA form, the CDR3 reads TGTGCCAGTAGTATCGCAGGACAGCGCATTAATGAAAAACTGTTTTTT.

The chain links TRBV4-1 to TRBJ2-7, with 7 nucleotides matching TRBD2. In germline, CDR1 is MGHRA, CDR2 YSYEKL. The CDR3 is 14 residues long. Losses at the gene ends were 2 bases for V and 3 bases for J; bases not matched to a gene: 4. The CDR3 loop reads CASSQQRENYEQYF. The CDR3 DNA is TGCGCCAGCAGCCAACAGCGGGAAAACTACGAGCAGTACTTC.

This chain joins TRBV7-9 and TRBJ1-6; weak D call: TRBD1 (5 bases). CDR3 length equals 18 residues. V lost 0 bases and J 9 bases, leaving 21 bases between the germline ends. Germline V CDR1 and CDR2: SEHNR, FQNEAQ (reference sequence). The CDR3 loop is CASSLAGGFRRVGSPLHF. As DNA, the CDR3 is TGTGCCAGCAGCTTAGCGGGGGGGTTCCGAAGGGTAGGTTCACCCCTCCACTTT. The complete variable domain, with remaining parts taken from reference TRBV7-9 and TRBJ1-6, reads DTGVSQNPRHKITKRGQNVTFRCDPISEHNRLYWYRQTLGQGPEFLTYFQNEAQLEKSRLLSDRFSAERPKGSFSTLEIQRTEQGDSAMYLCASSLAGGFRRVGSPLHFGNGTRLTVT.

This chain connects TRBV2 to TRBJ1-6, with 8 bases lining up with TRBD1. J lost 8 bases, V lost 5 bases, and 8 bases had no gene match. Germline V gene sequence: CDR1 SNHLY, CDR2 FYNNEI. This CDR3 is built from 15 residues. The CDR3 reads CASSSQGAPHSPLHF. The CDR3 bases are TGTGCCAGCAGTAGTCAGGGGGCGCCTCATTCACCCCTCCACTTT.

The chain couples TRBV9 to TRBJ1-1; D is unclear. CDR1 SGDLS and CDR2 YYNGEE come from the germline V gene. V lost 4 bases and J lost 1, with 8 bases in between. The CDR3 spans 13 residues. CDR3 nucleotides: TGTGCCAGCAGCAAAGAGCCGAACACTGAAGCTTTCTTT. Amino acid sequence: CASSKEPNTEAFF.

V is TRBV4-1 and J is TRBJ1-3; D uncertain. Deletions cut 1 base from V and 4 bases from J, with 5 bases between. The CDR3 spans 13 residues. The germline V gene encodes CDR1 MGHRA and CDR2 YSYEKL. The CDR3: CASSQAGGNTIYF. The DNA for the CDR3 is TGCGCCAGCAGCCAAGCGGGAGGAAACACCATATATTTT.